This passage covers 8 T cell receptor beta chains from one sample sequenced in a study of CD8+ T cells in alopecia areata. RNA extraction and reverse transcription yielded cDNA as sequencing template. Data came from immunoSEQ multiplex PCR; TCRdb stores just in-frame clones and leaves some out. The table lists 150,000 to 200,000 clones, roughly 46% of them singletons. Specified treatment: oral pan-JAK inhibitor, 5-10 mg twice daily. The sample here was CD8+ T cells sorted from blood, taken between weeks 51 and 54, from a patient treated with tofacitinib. The receptors were sampled from a human donor with alopecia areata.

The CDR3 sequence: CASSQDPGRNNSPLHF. The CDR3 region has the DNA TGCGCCAGCAGCCAAGACCCGGGACGGAATAATTCACCCCTCCACTTT. This rearrangement joins TRBV4-1 to TRBJ1-6; D is perhaps TRBD1 (5 bases). The germline V gene has CDR1 MGHRA and CDR2 YSYEKL. Trimming removed 0 bases at V and 5 bases at J, with 11 bases between. The CDR3 has 16 amino acids.

This chain uses TRBV5-4 with TRBJ2-7; D is unresolved. The CDR3 is made up of 16 amino acids. Trimming stripped 2 bases from V and 2 bases from J, with 17 bases between. Per the germline V gene, CDR1 is SGHNT and CDR2 is YYREEE (reference sequence). The CDR3 DNA sequence: TGTGCCAGCAGCTTACGATATGGGGATCCCACCTACGAGCAGTACTTC. It specifies CASSLRYGDPTYEQYF. Drawing the rest from reference TRBV5-4 and TRBJ2-7, the complete variable domain is ETGVTQSPTHLIKTRGQQVTLRCSSQSGHNTVSWYQQALGQGPQFIFQYYREEENGRGNFPPRFSGLQFPNYSSELNVNALELDDSALYLCASSLRYGDPTYEQYFGPGTRLTVT.

The chain combines TRBV7-3 with TRBJ2-7, with D uncertain. V was trimmed by 5 bases and J by 7 bases, leaving 12 bases between them. Looked up from germline, CDR1 is SGHTA and CDR2 is FQGTGA. This CDR3 has 12 residues. The CDR3 nucleotides are TGTGCCAGCAGCGACGGCCCTCGGGAGCAGTACTTC. Translated: CASSDGPREQYF.

This clone was detected a few times. The chain has TRBV27 and TRBJ2-1; 7 bases agree with TRBD2. V was clipped by 6 bases and J by 2 bases; unmatched bases: 10. This CDR3 region has 16 residues. The V gene's germline CDR1 is MNHEY and CDR2 SMNVEV (reference sequence). CDR3 region: CASRSGTTVPYNEQFF. In nucleotides, the CDR3 is TGTGCCAGCAGATCCGGGACTACGGTCCCCTACAATGAGCAGTTCTTC.

The chain is built from TRBV19 and TRBJ1-2; D remains unclear. V shed 0 bases and J shed 2 bases, with 10 bases lying between them. CDR3 length equals 15 residues. Germline V gene sequence: CDR1 LNHDA, CDR2 SQIVND (reference sequence). CDR3 sequence (DNA): TGTGCCAGTAGTATAGATTGGACGGCCAACTATGGCTACACCTTC. It translates to CASSIDWTANYGYTF. Full variable domain (rest looked up from reference TRBV19 and TRBJ1-2): DGGITQSPKYLFRKEGQNVTLSCEQNLNHDAMYWYRQDPGQGLRLIYYSQIVNDFQKGDIAEGYSVSREKKESFPLTVTSAQKNPTAFYLCASSIDWTANYGYTFGSGTRLTVV.

The CDR3 sequence is CASSFYGETQYF. The DNA of the CDR3 is TGTGCCAGCAGTTTCTATGGGGAGACCCAGTACTTC. The chain recombines TRBV6-6 with TRBJ2-5, with D unresolved. V dropped 4 bases and J dropped 5 bases, with 8 bases sitting between them. CDR1 is MNHNY, CDR2 SVGAGI, per germline (reference sequence). The CDR3 totals 12 residues.

The chain links TRBV19 to TRBJ1-2, with TRBD1 matching over 9 bases. The CDR3 runs 14 residues. Trimming at V came to 6 bases and at J to 3 bases, leaving 5 bases not matched to a gene. Germline-derived CDR1 and CDR2 are LNHDA and SQIVND (reference sequence). In DNA, the CDR3 is TGTGCCAGTAGCCTCCGGACAGGGGACTATGGCTACACCTTC. Its translation: CASSLRTGDYGYTF.

V gene TRBV4-3 combines with J gene TRBJ2-5; unclear D gene. Germline CDR1 reads LGHNA; CDR2 reads YSLEER. V lost 1 base, J lost 1 base, and 16 bases lay in between. The CDR3 runs 17 residues. The CDR3 here is CASSQVYGAVAQETQYF. The CDR3 DNA sequence: TGCGCCAGCAGCCAAGTATATGGTGCGGTCGCCCAAGAGACCCAGTACTTC.